The 18 T cell receptor beta chains reported below all come from one sample, sequenced in a study of technical replicates of blood from several donors. The repertoire was sequenced with immunoSEQ multiplex PCR; TCRdb's copy has only in-frame clones and lacks some. The table includes about 79,000 clones, 85% to 95% detected once. Input material: T cells isolated from PBMCs. These receptors came from a human donor in good health.

The V and J genes are TRBV5-4 and TRBJ1-1; D is perhaps TRBD1 (5 bases). The germline V gene has CDR1 SGHNT and CDR2 YYREEE (reference sequence). The ends were cut back, 2 bases at V and 1 base at J, with 9 bases in the middle. This CDR3 region has 14 residues. CDR3 coding DNA: TGTGCCAGCAGCTTATGGGGCTCGAACACTGAAGCTTTCTTT. Amino acid sequence: CASSLWGSNTEAFF.

V is TRBV18 and J is TRBJ2-3; 7 bases map to TRBD1. This CDR3 spans 18 amino acids. Germline V CDR1 and CDR2: KGHSH, LQKENI. Trimming removed 6 bases from V and 1 base from J; junction bases left unmatched: 16. The CDR3 spells CASSAPLEPGQRTDTQYF. The CDR3, as DNA: TGTGCCAGCTCCGCCCCCTTAGAACCGGGACAGCGCACAGATACGCAGTATTTT.

This chain uses TRBV28 with TRBJ2-3, with D possibly matching TRBD1 (6 bases). V was pared by 1 base and J by 3 bases, with 11 bases between. CDR1 is MDHEN and CDR2 is SYDVKM in the germline V gene. The CDR3 covers 15 residues. The CDR3 nucleotides are TGTGCCAGCAGTTTATTGGTAGGGGGAACAGATACGCAGTATTTT. Amino acids: CASSLLVGGTDTQYF. The full variable domain, rest sourced from reference TRBV28 and TRBJ2-3, is DVKVTQSSRYLVKRTGEKVFLECVQDMDHENMFWYRQDPGLGLRLIYFSYDVKMKEKGDIPEGYSVSREKKERFSLILESASTNQTSMYLCASSLLVGGTDTQYFGPGTRLTVL.

The chain combines TRBV6-1 with TRBJ1-2; 8 bases are a match to TRBD1. The V segment lost 1 base and the J segment 2 bases; nucleotides outside the gene matches: 3. CDR1 is MNHNS and CDR2 is SASEGT in the germline V gene. CDR3 length: 15 amino acids. DNA of the CDR3: TGTGCCAGCAGTGAAGAGCGGGACAGGAACTATGGCTACACCTTC. Protein: CASSEERDRNYGYTF.

The rearrangement joins TRBV6-1 to TRBJ1-6, with a tentative D call TRBD1 (5 bases). Germline values: CDR1 MNHNS, CDR2 SASEGT. Trimming pared 4 bases from V and 4 bases from J, leaving 17 bases between. The CDR3 spans 17 residues. CDR3 region: CASSVRRTGTYNSPLHF. The DNA of the CDR3 is TGTGCCAGCAGTGTCCGGAGGACCGGGACTTATAATTCACCCCTCCACTTT.

The rearrangement links TRBV5-1 to TRBJ2-5, with TRBD2 identical over 7 bases. J lost 0 bases, V lost 4 bases, and 3 bases had no gene match. Germline loops: CDR1 SGHRS, CDR2 YFSETQ. This CDR3 has 14 residues. The CDR3, as DNA: TGCGCCAGCAGCCCGGCGGGGGACCAAGAGACCCAGTACTTC. Its protein is CASSPAGDQETQYF.

The V and J genes are TRBV6-1 and TRBJ1-6, with D possibly TRBD1 on 6 matching bases. CDR1 MNHNS and CDR2 SASEGT come from the germline V gene. Trimming cost V 3 bases and J 2 bases, with 17 bases left between them. The CDR3 consists of 18 residues. CDR3 residues: CASSETGWAVAYNSPLHF. The CDR3 DNA sequence: TGTGCCAGCAGTGAGACAGGTTGGGCGGTTGCCTATAATTCACCCCTCCACTTT.

V and J are TRBV5-1 and TRBJ2-7; D is possibly TRBD2 (6 bases). The CDR3 length is 13 residues. The V gene's germline CDR1 is SGHRS and CDR2 YFSETQ. Trimming took off 0 bases at V and 7 bases at J, with 11 bases between the two ends. The CDR3 loop is CASSLVGGDEQYF. In nucleotides, the CDR3 is TGCGCCAGCAGCTTGGTCGGAGGGGATGAGCAGTACTTC.

The gene calls are TRBV28 and TRBJ1-2, with a possible D match to TRBD1 (5 bases). Trimming removed 5 bases at V and 7 bases at J, with 20 bases between. Germline assignment: CDR1 MDHEN and CDR2 SYDVKM. The CDR3 has 15 residues. The CDR3 DNA sequence: TGTGCCAGCAGTCCTCACCCGGGGAGGGGTCTTGGCTACACCTTC. Translating gives CASSPHPGRGLGYTF.

The CDR3 nucleotides are TGTGCCAGCAGTGGGTGGAGCTCCTACGAGCAGTACTTC. Encoded protein: CASSGWSSYEQYF. V gene TRBV7-6 combines with J gene TRBJ2-7; no clear D. Trimming left V 6 bases short and J 0 bases short, with 9 bases between. The germline V gene has CDR1 SGHVS and CDR2 FNYEAQ. The CDR3 runs 13 residues.

This chain links TRBV9 with TRBJ2-7, with D perhaps matching TRBD1 (5 bases). This CDR3 comprises 15 residues. Germline loops: CDR1 SGDLS, CDR2 YYNGEE. V dropped 4 bases and J dropped 3 bases, with 17 bases sitting between them. CDR3 DNA sequence: TGTGCCAGCAGCAATACAGGTTATACTCACTACGAGCAGTACTTC. Encoded protein: CASSNTGYTHYEQYF.

The chain has TRBV4-1 and TRBJ2-3; 7 bases are shared with TRBD1. The CDR3 runs to 14 residues. V lost 8 bases to trimming and J lost 0 bases; unmatched junction nucleotides: 5. The germline CDR1 and CDR2 sequences are MGHRA and YSYEKL. The CDR3 region has the DNA TGCGCCAGCCGAAAACAGGGGAGCACAGATACGCAGTATTTT. This encodes CASRKQGSTDTQYF.

The rearrangement joins TRBV29-1 to TRBJ2-1; TRBD1 aligns across 11 bases. J gave up 9 bases and V 8 bases, and 15 bases lay outside the gene matches. The CDR3 has 15 amino acids. Germline-derived CDR1 and CDR2 are SQVTM and ANQGSEA. CDR3 amino acids: CSFIAGDRGWIEQFF. As DNA, the CDR3 is TGCAGCTTCATTGCGGGGGACAGGGGGTGGATTGAGCAGTTCTTC.

CDR3 DNA sequence: TGTGCCATCAGGCTCCCGACCAGGGGCTCGGACTATGGCTACACCTTC. Protein product: CAIRLPTRGSDYGYTF. The J gene is TRBJ1-2, the V gene TRBV10-3, with D possibly matching TRBD1 (6 bases). Germline values: CDR1 ENHRY, CDR2 SYGVKD. V gave up 6 bases and J gave up 3 bases, with 20 bases separating them. The CDR3 has 16 amino acids.

CDR3 sequence reads: CSVEVYYTDTQYF. CDR3 bases: TGCAGCGTTGAGGTTTACTACACAGATACGCAGTATTTT. This chain uses TRBV29-1 with TRBJ2-3; no clear D gene. The CDR3 sequence is 13 residues long. Germline V gene data show CDR1 as SQVTM and CDR2 as ANQGSEA. Trimming left V 3 bases short and J 2 bases short, with 9 bases between.

This sequence joins TRBV5-1 and TRBJ1-1; D call uncertain. Deletions cut 0 bases from V and 5 bases from J, with 11 bases between. This CDR3 comprises 14 residues. Germline CDR1 is SGHRS and CDR2 is YFSETQ. The CDR3 is CASSLAEGWTEAFF. CDR3 nucleotides: TGCGCCAGCAGCTTGGCGGAGGGTTGGACTGAAGCTTTCTTT.

The chain is built from TRBV2 and TRBJ1-1; D gene ambiguous. Per germline, CDR1 SNHLY and CDR2 FYNNEI. This CDR3 is 10 amino acids long. Trimming took 8 bases from V and 8 from J, leaving 9 bases between them. The CDR3 DNA reads as TGTGCCAGCGTCCGAGGGGAAGCTTTCTTT. This codes for CASVRGEAFF. The variable domain in full, with the rest retrieved from reference TRBV2 and TRBJ1-1, is EPEVTQTPSHQVTQMGQEVILRCVPISNHLYFYWYRQILGQKVEFLVSFYNNEISEKSEIFDDQFSVERPDGSNFTLKIRSTKLEDSAMYFCASVRGEAFFGQGTRLTVV.

The genes are TRBV11-2 and TRBJ2-2, with D perhaps TRBD2 (6 bases). CDR1 and CDR2 (germline): SGHAT, FQNNGV. This CDR3 spans 16 amino acids. The V gene lost 3 bases and the J gene lost 1 base, with 12 bases spanning the gap. The CDR3 region has the DNA TGTGCCAGCAGCTTCTCGGGCGGGATGAACACCGGGGAGCTGTTTTTT. It translates to CASSFSGGMNTGELFF.